These 30 T cell receptor beta chains share one sample of origin, sequenced in a study of spatial heterogeneity in lung cancer. MiXCR, applied by TCRdb to the 5' RACE reads, yields one record per CDR3 protein. This table has about 61,000 distinct CDR3 sequences, under 7.5% appearing once. The time point denotes: sample taken at primary tumor resection. The sequencing used PBMCs, collected at surgery. The origin of the receptors is a female donor with early-stage non-small cell lung cancer.

The chain joins TRBV27 to TRBJ2-4; the match to TRBD1 covers 7 bases. CDR1 and CDR2 from the germline V gene are MNHEY and SMNVEV (reference sequence). Trimming at V came to 6 bases and at J to 3 bases, leaving 17 bases not matched to a gene. The CDR3 is made up of 18 amino acids. Here the CDR3 DNA reads TGTGCCAGCAGGGGGGAACCCCGAAGACAGGGCGGCAAAAACATTCAGTACTTC. It encodes CASRGEPRRQGGKNIQYF.

CDR3 in amino acids: CASSHVKGGDTQYF. CDR3 sequence (DNA): TGTGCCAGCAGCCATGTGAAGGGGGGAGATACGCAGTATTTT. V gene TRBV3-1 combines with J gene TRBJ2-3; tentatively, D is TRBD1 or TRBD2 (6 bases each). There are 14 residues in the CDR3. Germline CDR1 reads LGHDT; CDR2 reads YNNKEL (reference sequence). Deletions cut 3 bases from V and 5 bases from J, with 12 bases between.

The chain joins TRBV7-3 to TRBJ2-1; D is perhaps TRBD1 or TRBD2 (5 bases each). CDR1 SGHTA and CDR2 FQGTGA come from the germline V gene. The V and J ends lost 4 bases and 11 bases respectively, with 12 bases between them. The CDR3 has 12 residues. In DNA, the CDR3 is TGTGCCAGCAGCTACCCCGGGGACCAGCAGTTCTTC. Encoded protein: CASSYPGDQQFF. Combining the CDR3 with reference TRBV7-3 and TRBJ2-1 gives the whole variable domain GAGVSQTPSNKVTEKGKYVELRCDPISGHTALYWYRQSLGQGPEFLIYFQGTGAADDSGLPNDRFFAVRPEGSVSTLKIQRTERGDSAVYLCASSYPGDQQFFGPGTRLTVL.

This clonotype showed up just a few times. A read error may account for a junction end that differs from germline. The chain combines TRBV20-1 with TRBJ2-3, with 7 positions matching TRBD2. The length of the CDR3 is 16 residues. In germline, CDR1 is DFQATT, CDR2 SNEGSKA (reference sequence). The CDR3 DNA sequence: TGCAGTGCTGGAGAGGGCGCCGCGGGGGGCACAGATACGCAGTATTTT. Translated, it gives CSAGEGAAGGTDTQYF.

This clonotype has ten or more counts. The gene calls are TRBV18 and TRBJ1-6; D not certain. CDR1 and CDR2 (germline): KGHSH, LQKENI. V dropped 1 base and J dropped 5 bases, with 9 bases sitting between them. The CDR3 contains 15 residues. CDR3 nucleotide sequence: TGTGCCAGCTCACCACGAGGGATTGATAATTCACCCCTCCACTTT. Amino acid sequence: CASSPRGIDNSPLHF.

The chain combines TRBV20-1 with TRBJ1-2; possibly TRBD1 for D (5 bases). Germline V lookup: CDR1 DFQATT, CDR2 SNEGSKA (reference sequence). The CDR3 loop spans 13 amino acids. With 0 bases removed from V and 4 bases from J, the gap between germline ends came to 9 bases. CDR3 nucleotides: TGCAGTGCTAGAGATTCGACAGCCTATGGCTACACCTTC. Its translation: CSARDSTAYGYTF.

The V gene is TRBV29-1, the J gene TRBJ1-4; D possibly corresponds to TRBD1 (6 bases). Germline V gives CDR1 SQVTM, CDR2 ANQGSEA. V shed 7 bases and J shed 13 bases, with 16 bases lying between them. The CDR3 contains 11 residues. CDR3 sequence reads: CSAFVGGRLFF. DNA for the CDR3: TGCAGCGCCTTTGTGGGGGGCCGACTGTTTTTT.

This clonotype was seen at least ten times. The chain joins TRBV7-2 to TRBJ1-2; no reliable D call. Trimming shortened V by 2 bases and J by 1 base, and 5 bases separated the two germline ends. The CDR3 runs 13 residues. CDR1 is SGHTA, CDR2 FQGNSA, per germline. CDR3 region: CASSLQNNYGYTF. In nucleotides, the CDR3 is TGTGCCAGCAGCTTACAGAATAACTATGGCTACACCTTC.

In its sample, this clonotype was seen a few times. The chain uses TRBV6-1 and TRBJ2-7, with 8 nucleotides matching TRBD1. CDR1 MNHNS and CDR2 SASEGT come from the germline V gene. The CDR3 totals 14 residues. V shed 3 bases, J shed 2 bases, and the junction held 3 bases outside the gene matches. CDR3 loop: CASSDWTGTYEQYF. As DNA, the CDR3 is TGTGCCAGCAGTGATTGGACAGGGACCTACGAGCAGTACTTC.

The CDR3 loop reads CASSEANRGNQPQHF. The CDR3 region has the DNA TGTGCCAGCAGTGAAGCGAACAGGGGGAATCAGCCCCAGCATTTT. The genes are TRBV6-1 and TRBJ1-5; 8 bases match TRBD1. The V gene end was trimmed by 0 bases and the J gene end by 4 bases; junction bases not matched to a gene: 2. CDR1 and CDR2 (germline): MNHNS, SASEGT. The length of the CDR3 is 15 residues.

This clonotype was found many times. CDR3 loop: CSASGTGKSGNQPQHF. The CDR3, as DNA: TGCAGTGCTAGTGGGACAGGAAAATCCGGCAATCAGCCCCAGCATTTT. The chain recombines TRBV20-1 with TRBJ1-5, with 8 nucleotides matching TRBD1. V lost 3 bases to trimming and J lost 2 bases; unmatched junction nucleotides: 9. This CDR3 comprises 16 residues. The V gene's germline CDR1 is DFQATT and CDR2 SNEGSKA (reference sequence).

In its sample, this clonotype was seen many times. V usage is TRBV5-1 and J usage is TRBJ2-2; tentatively, D is TRBD1 or TRBD2 (5 bases each). The V end was cut by 0 bases, the J end by 3 bases, with 9 bases between. The CDR3 consists of 15 residues. The germline CDR1 and CDR2 sequences are SGHRS and YFSETQ. The CDR3 protein is CASSLDGTYTGELFF. The CDR3, as DNA: TGCGCCAGCAGCTTGGACGGGACCTACACCGGGGAGCTGTTTTTT.

This clonotype has just a few counts. The genes are TRBV20-1 and TRBJ2-7; TRBD2 is a possible D gene (6 bases). V lost 5 bases and J lost 7, with 21 bases in between. The CDR3 has 14 amino acids. Germline V gene data show CDR1 as DFQATT and CDR2 as SNEGSKA (reference sequence). CDR3 sequence (DNA): TGCAGTGCTTCTCCCTCGGGGGTATTGGGGGAGCAGTACGTC. It translates to CSASPSGVLGEQYV.

The table lists this clonotype with many counts. DNA for the CDR3: TGCAGCGTTGAAGGGGGGCCGGGTTCAGAAGTGGACACCATATATTTT. It yields the protein CSVEGGPGSEVDTIYF. The V call is TRBV29-1, the J call TRBJ1-3; perhaps TRBD1 as D (6 bases). The V end was cut by 1 base, the J end by 8 bases, with 21 bases between. The CDR3 consists of 16 residues. Germline CDR1 and CDR2: SQVTM and ANQGSEA.

The rearrangement joins TRBV2 to TRBJ1-1; D call uncertain. The CDR3 length is 11 residues. Trimming removed 6 bases at V and 11 bases at J, with 13 bases between. Germline V gene data show CDR1 as SNHLY and CDR2 as FYNNEI. CDR3 DNA: TGTGCCAGCAGCGAGACTATTAGGGCTTTCTTT. It specifies CASSETIRAFF.

This clonotype turned up a few times. The J gene is TRBJ2-7, the V gene TRBV12-3 or TRBV12-4, with D possibly called TRBD1 or TRBD2 (5 bases each). CDR3 length: 15 residues. Trimming took 6 bases from V and 11 from J, leaving 26 bases between them. The CDR3 DNA is TGTGCCAGCAGGAGAGGATGGGACCAATTTAATCGGGAGTACTTC. Protein: CASRRGWDQFNREYF.

In its sample, this clonotype was seen a few times. The gene calls are TRBV10-3 and TRBJ2-7; either TRBD1 or TRBD2 may fit D (6 bases each). V was cut by 4 bases and J by 4 bases, with 11 bases left in between. CDR3 length: 13 amino acids. Per germline, CDR1 ENHRY and CDR2 SYGVKD. The DNA of the CDR3 is TGTGCCATCAGTGCCGGGGGCAGTTACGAGCAGTACGTC. As protein: CAISAGGSYEQYV.

By sample fraction, this clonotype is medium-sized. The J gene is TRBJ2-5, the V gene TRBV29-1; 9 nucleotides match TRBD2. The J segment lost 0 bases and the V segment lost 4 bases, leaving 6 bases of the junction unmatched. This CDR3 has 15 amino acids. CDR1 SQVTM and CDR2 ANQGSEA come from the germline V gene. The CDR3 nucleotides are TGCAGCGTTGGGGAGCGGGGGGCGTACCAAGAGACCCAGTACTTC. Translated: CSVGERGAYQETQYF.

This clonotype was seen at least ten times. The chain joins TRBV5-4 to TRBJ1-6; D ambiguous. The CDR3 contains 14 residues. V was clipped by 1 base and J by 7 bases, with 9 bases between them. Germline CDR1 and CDR2: SGHNT and YYREEE (reference sequence). The CDR3 here is CASSLRDFNSPLHF. The CDR3 coding sequence is TGTGCCAGCAGCTTGAGGGATTTCAATTCACCCCTCCACTTT. The full variable domain, its missing parts supplied by reference TRBV5-4 and TRBJ1-6, is ETGVTQSPTHLIKTRGQQVTLRCSSQSGHNTVSWYQQALGQGPQFIFQYYREEENGRGNFPPRFSGLQFPNYSSELNVNALELDDSALYLCASSLRDFNSPLHFGNGTRLTVT.

The table lists this clonotype with many counts. The chain couples TRBV5-1 to TRBJ1-1; D uncertain. V dropped 0 bases and J dropped 1 base, with 13 bases sitting between them. This CDR3 contains 16 residues. The germline gives CDR1 SGHRS, CDR2 YFSETQ. The CDR3, as DNA: TGCGCCAGCAGCTTGGTAATTGTCGGGCAGAACACTGAAGCTTTCTTT. Its protein product is CASSLVIVGQNTEAFF.

This clonotype was picked up many times. The chain joins TRBV7-3 to TRBJ2-4; 9 positions match TRBD2. The J segment lost 2 bases and the V segment lost 1 base, leaving 3 bases of the junction unmatched. CDR1 SGHTA and CDR2 FQGTGA come from the germline V gene. The CDR3 is 16 residues long. This CDR3 reads CASSLSGTSSKNIQYF. The CDR3 DNA reads as TGTGCCAGCAGCTTAAGTGGGACTAGCTCCAAAAACATTCAGTACTTC.

The table lists this clonotype with a few counts. This sequence joins TRBV5-1 and TRBJ1-1, with D unclear. Germline V gene lookup returns CDR1 SGHRS and CDR2 YFSETQ. The CDR3 extends over 15 amino acids. V was clipped by 6 bases and J by 3 bases, with 18 bases between them. The DNA of the CDR3 is TGCGCCAGCACCTTTACGGTACCCGGGGACACTGAAGCTTTCTTT. Translating gives CASTFTVPGDTEAFF.

This clonotype has a count of ten or more. J is TRBJ2-7 and V is TRBV13; 8 nucleotides align to TRBD1. The length of the CDR3 is 17 residues. Germline values: CDR1 PRHDT, CDR2 FYEKMQ (reference sequence). V was pared by 3 bases and J by 1 base, with 11 bases of the junction left unmatched. CDR3 sequence: CASSLGLGDRSSYEQYF. CDR3 sequence (DNA): TGTGCCAGCAGCTTGGGGCTTGGGGACAGGTCATCCTACGAGCAGTACTTC.

The J gene is TRBJ2-5, the V gene TRBV5-1; 14 bases fit TRBD2. Germline CDR1 reads SGHRS; CDR2 reads YFSETQ. The ends lost 4 bases at V and 4 bases at J; junction bases unmatched: 6. CDR3 length: 16 amino acids. CDR3 protein: CASSRGTSGRGETQYF. CDR3 DNA sequence: TGCGCCAGCAGCAGGGGGACTAGCGGGAGAGGAGAGACCCAGTACTTC.

This clonotype was counted many times. V and J are TRBV7-2 and TRBJ2-3, with D perhaps matching TRBD2 (5 bases). The CDR3 covers 15 residues. V was cut by 3 bases and J by 0 bases, with 10 bases left in between. Germline V gene data show CDR1 as SGHTA and CDR2 as FQGNSA. The CDR3 DNA reads as TGTGCCAGCAGCTTGGGAGCGATTAGCACAGATACGCAGTATTTT. The encoded protein is CASSLGAISTDTQYF.

This chain connects TRBV10-3 to TRBJ2-7; 8 bases agree with TRBD1. This CDR3 is built from 15 residues. Germline CDR1 and CDR2: ENHRY and SYGVKD. V lost 8 bases to trimming and J lost 3 bases; unmatched junction nucleotides: 12. This chain's CDR3 is CAIEPTGGLHYEQYV. The DNA for the CDR3 is TGTGCCATCGAGCCCACAGGGGGGTTACACTACGAGCAGTACGTC.

The J gene is TRBJ1-6, the V gene TRBV3-1, with a tentative D call TRBD1 (5 bases). Germline CDR1 and CDR2: LGHDT and YNNKEL (reference sequence). The CDR3 spans 13 residues. V gave up 3 bases and J gave up 13 bases, with 13 bases separating them. The CDR3 sequence is CASSQGRGVPLHF. As DNA, the CDR3 is TGTGCCAGCAGCCAGGGACGCGGGGTCCCCCTCCACTTT. The variable domain in full, completed from reference TRBV3-1 and TRBJ1-6, reads DTAVSQTPKYLVTQMGNDKSIKCEQNLGHDTMYWYKQDSKKFLKIMFSYNNKELIINETVPNRFSPKSPDKAHLNLHINSLELGDSAVYFCASSQGRGVPLHFGNGTRLTVT.

J is TRBJ1-2 and V is TRBV20-1, with 8 bases matching TRBD1. After removal of 2 bases from V and 3 bases from J, the junction contained 2 bases not matched to a gene. This CDR3 is built from 13 residues. CDR1 DFQATT and CDR2 SNEGSKA come from the germline V gene (reference sequence). This CDR3 is CSARQGADYGYTF. The CDR3 DNA sequence: TGCAGTGCTAGACAGGGGGCTGACTATGGCTACACCTTC.

This clonotype was recorded at least ten times. This rearrangement joins TRBV5-1 to TRBJ2-5; D not certain. Germline V gene data show CDR1 as SGHRS and CDR2 as YFSETQ. V dropped 3 bases and J dropped 4 bases, with 13 bases sitting between them. The CDR3 has 14 residues. CDR3 coding DNA: TGCGCCAGCAGCTCCCCGAGCCGAATAGAGACCCAGTACTTC. Protein sequence: CASSSPSRIETQYF. The variable domain in full, with the rest retrieved from reference TRBV5-1 and TRBJ2-5, is KAGVTQTPRYLIKTRGQQVTLSCSPISGHRSVSWYQQTPGQGLQFLFEYFSETQRNKGNFPGRFSGRQFSNSRSEMNVSTLELGDSALYLCASSSPSRIETQYFGPGTRLLVL.

The rearrangement uses TRBV15 and TRBJ2-3; perhaps D is TRBD1 or TRBD2 (5 bases each). The V and J ends lost 6 bases and 3 bases respectively, with 10 bases between them. Germline V CDR1 and CDR2: LNHNV, YYDKDF (reference sequence). This CDR3 has 13 amino acids. The CDR3 sequence: CATRVEGTDTQYF. The CDR3 region has the DNA TGTGCCACCAGGGTAGAGGGGACAGATACGCAGTATTTT.